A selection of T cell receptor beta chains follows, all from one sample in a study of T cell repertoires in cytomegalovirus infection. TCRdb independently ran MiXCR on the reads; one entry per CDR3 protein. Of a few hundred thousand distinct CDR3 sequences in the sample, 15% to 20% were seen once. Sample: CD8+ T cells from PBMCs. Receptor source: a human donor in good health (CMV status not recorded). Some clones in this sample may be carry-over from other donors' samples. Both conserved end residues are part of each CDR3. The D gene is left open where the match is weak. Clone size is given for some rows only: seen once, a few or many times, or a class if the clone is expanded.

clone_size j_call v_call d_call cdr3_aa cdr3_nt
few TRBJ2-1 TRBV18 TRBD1 CASSPSGTGEDNEQFF TGTGCCAGCTCACCATCCGGGACAGGGGAGGACAATGAGCAGTTCTTC
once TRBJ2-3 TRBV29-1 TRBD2 CSVELAGENLGTDTQYF TGCAGCGTAGAACTAGCGGGGGAGAATCTCGGCACAGATACGCAGTATTTT
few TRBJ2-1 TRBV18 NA CASSPTESSYNEQFF TGTGCCAGCTCACCTACGGAGAGCTCCTACAATGAGCAGTTCTTC
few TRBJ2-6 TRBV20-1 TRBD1 CSARLPPGQAKSGANVLTF TGCAGTGCTAGACTGCCGCCGGGACAGGCAAAATCTGGGGCCAACGTCCTGACTTTC
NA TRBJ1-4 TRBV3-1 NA CASSQVHWGPSEKLFF TGTGCCAGCAGCCAAGTACATTGGGGTCCCTCGGAAAAACTGTTTTTT
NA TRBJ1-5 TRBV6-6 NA CASTFPSSGGAQPQHF TGTGCCAGCACCTTCCCAAGTTCGGGGGGCGCGCAGCCCCAGCATTTT
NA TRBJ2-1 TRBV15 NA CATSTQGHQSYNEQFF TGTGCCACCAGCACCCAGGGACACCAATCCTACAATGAGCAGTTCTTC
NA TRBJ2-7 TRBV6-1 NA CASGNGSTEQYF TGTGCCAGCGGAAATGGGTCGACAGAGCAGTACTTC
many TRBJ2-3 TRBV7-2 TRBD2 CASSLIAGGVDTQYF TGTGCCAGCAGCTTGATAGCGGGGGGAGTGGATACGCAGTATTTT
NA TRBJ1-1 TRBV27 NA CASSLWFSTEAFF TGTGCCAGCAGTTTATGGTTTAGCACTGAAGCTTTCTTT
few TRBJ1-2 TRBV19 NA CASTNDWTYGYTF TGTGCCAGTACTAACGATTGGACCTATGGCTACACCTTC
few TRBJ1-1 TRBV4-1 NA CASSQAEGVNTEAFF TGCGCCAGCAGCCAAGCGGAGGGGGTGAACACTGAAGCTTTCTTT
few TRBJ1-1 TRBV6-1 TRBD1 CASSTGVWYTEAFF TGTGCCAGCAGTACAGGGGTTTGGTACACTGAAGCTTTCTTT
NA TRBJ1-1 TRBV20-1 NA CSARVRDGGMNTEAFF TGCAGTGCTAGAGTGAGAGACGGAGGCATGAACACTGAAGCTTTCTTT
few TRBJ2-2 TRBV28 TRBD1 CASTSIGQGASNTGELFF TGTGCCAGCACCTCAATCGGACAGGGGGCCTCGAACACCGGGGAGCTGTTTTTT